The next 10 T cell receptor beta chains were all read from a single sample in a study of Tregs in tolerant kidney transplant recipients. Some clones are missing from TCRdb's copy, which holds only in-frame ones; the method was immunoSEQ multiplex PCR. The data show around 77,000 clones, less than 98% seen once. Sequenced material: CD4+ T cells from blood, taken before the transplant. These receptors originate from a human donor who received a combined kidney and bone marrow transplant.

CDR3 in amino acids: CASSQEWGPEQYF. CDR3 in DNA: TGTGCCAGCAGCCAGGAATGGGGGCCCGAGCAGTACTTC. The chain links TRBV5-5 to TRBJ2-7; tentative D call: TRBD1 (6 bases). Between the trimmed V and J ends, which lost 4 bases and 6 bases, there was a span of 14 bases. This CDR3 comprises 13 residues. The germline CDR1 and CDR2 sequences are SGHKS and YYEKEE (reference sequence).

V and J are TRBV7-9 and TRBJ1-1; 8 nucleotides match TRBD1. The germline CDR1 and CDR2 sequences are SEHNR and FQNEAQ (reference sequence). The V segment lost 5 bases and the J segment 0 bases; nucleotides outside the gene matches: 8. There are 16 residues in the CDR3. The CDR3 DNA reads as TGTGCCAGCAGCCGCGGACAGGGAGCTATGAACACTGAAGCTTTCTTT. Translating it yields CASSRGQGAMNTEAFF.

The V call is TRBV29-1, the J call TRBJ2-7; maybe TRBD2 (6 bases). CDR1 and CDR2 from the germline V gene are SQVTM and ANQGSEA. V lost 7 bases, J lost 1 base, and 14 bases lay in between. The CDR3 length is 13 residues. CDR3 nucleotide sequence: TGCAGCGCCCGACTAGAATTTTCCTACGAGCAGTACTTC. This encodes CSARLEFSYEQYF.

The genes are TRBV19 and TRBJ1-2, with no clear D. V was pared by 8 bases and J by 4 bases, with 14 bases between. The CDR3 has 13 residues. The germline V gene has CDR1 LNHDA and CDR2 SQIVND (reference sequence). DNA for the CDR3: TGTGCCAGTGAAGGAGGGTTCGCCTATGGCTACACCTTC. It specifies CASEGGFAYGYTF.

The chain has TRBV5-5 and TRBJ1-2; 7 bases are a match to TRBD1. This CDR3 is built from 18 residues. Germline CDR1 SGHKS, CDR2 YYEKEE (reference sequence). The trim removed 0 bases at V and 6 bases at J, leaving 17 bases unmatched. The CDR3 sequence: CASSLATGVLLRQDGYTF. CDR3 bases: TGTGCCAGCAGCTTGGCTACAGGGGTTCTCCTCAGACAGGATGGCTACACCTTC.

J is TRBJ1-2 and V is TRBV19; TRBD1 matches at 12 bases. CDR3 size: 16 residues. V lost 4 bases, J lost 4 bases, and 7 bases stayed unmatched. The germline V gene encodes CDR1 LNHDA and CDR2 SQIVND (reference sequence). The CDR3 reads CASSTTGTGGGYGYTF. The DNA of the CDR3 is TGTGCCAGTAGTACAACCGGGACAGGGGGCGGCTATGGCTACACCTTC.

The rearrangement joins TRBV7-2 to TRBJ1-1; a weak D match, TRBD1 (5 bases). Germline V gene lookup returns CDR1 SGHTA and CDR2 FQGNSA. The CDR3 is 13 residues long. The V gene lost 5 bases and the J gene lost 7 bases, with 14 bases spanning the gap. This CDR3 reads CASSAGTLVEAFF. CDR3 in DNA: TGTGCCAGCAGCGCGGGGACTTTAGTTGAAGCTTTCTTT.

This chain uses TRBV19 with TRBJ1-2; D is ambiguous. Trimming shortened V by 6 bases and J by 5 bases, and 13 bases separated the two germline ends. The CDR3 sequence is 13 residues long. The germline V gene encodes CDR1 LNHDA and CDR2 SQIVND (reference sequence). CDR3 amino acids: CASRITEAYGYTF. The CDR3 region has the DNA TGTGCCAGTAGAATTACAGAAGCTTATGGCTACACCTTC.

V and J are TRBV20-1 and TRBJ1-6; TRBD1 might be the D (5 bases). The CDR3 sequence is 11 residues long. V was clipped by 7 bases and J by 14 bases, with 15 bases between them. The germline V gene has CDR1 DFQATT and CDR2 SNEGSKA (reference sequence). This CDR3 reads CSGGRGSTLHF. The CDR3 bases are TGCAGTGGGGGTAGGGGTTCGACCCTCCACTTT.

This sequence joins TRBV7-2 and TRBJ2-7, with TRBD2 matching 11 bases. Germline V gene sequence: CDR1 SGHTA, CDR2 FQGNSA. This CDR3 region has 14 residues. Trimming at V came to 3 bases and at J to 2 bases, leaving 0 bases not matched to a gene. The CDR3 is CASSLTSGTYEQYF. CDR3 bases: TGTGCCAGCAGCTTGACTAGCGGGACCTACGAGCAGTACTTC.